The source of this T cell receptor (beta chain) is a study of T cell responses to AZD1222 COVID-19 vaccine. Study-wide results and limits: Receipt of two AZD1222 doses was followed by a rise in Spike-specific TCR breadth and depth. The donor group comprised mostly white British people and more females; the analysis possibly underestimated clonal diversity. It was only a handful of AZD1222 recipients who were seropositive at baseline. Among vaccine-associated CD4 TCRs, coverage spanned spike, with dominance at 160-218 and 743-854.

Generated by immunoSEQ multiplex PCR, the TCRdb table keeps only in-frame clones and is missing some. Here the sample spans approximately 100,000 clones, 90% being singletons. Concerning this clone itself: Its cognate antigen is unknown.

The junction had 4 bases not matched to a gene; V was cut back by 3 bases and J by 4 bases. This CDR3 region has 15 residues. CDR1 is SGHAT, CDR2 FQNNGV, per germline. This TCR was sampled from an adult in good health. This rearrangement joins TRBV11-2 to TRBJ2-2, with 8 bases identical to TRBD1. Sequencing used peripheral blood, obtained on day 0 of AZD1222 vaccination. CDR3 sequence: CASSFGDRFTGELFF. CDR3 sequence (DNA): TGTGCCAGCAGCTTCGGGGACAGGTTCACCGGGGAGCTGTTTTTT.